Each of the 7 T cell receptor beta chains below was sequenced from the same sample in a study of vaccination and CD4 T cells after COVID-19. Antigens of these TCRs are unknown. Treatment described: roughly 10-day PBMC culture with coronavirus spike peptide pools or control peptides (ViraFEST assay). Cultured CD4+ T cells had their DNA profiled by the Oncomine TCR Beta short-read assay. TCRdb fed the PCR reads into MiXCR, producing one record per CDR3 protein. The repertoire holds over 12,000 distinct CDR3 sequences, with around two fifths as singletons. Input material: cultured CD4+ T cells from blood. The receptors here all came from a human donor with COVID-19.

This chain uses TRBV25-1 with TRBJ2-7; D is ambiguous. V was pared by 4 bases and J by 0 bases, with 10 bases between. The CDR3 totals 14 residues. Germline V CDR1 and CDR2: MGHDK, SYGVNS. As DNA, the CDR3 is TGTGCCAGCAGTGGATCAGGAAGCTCCTACGAGCAGTACTTC. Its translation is CASSGSGSSYEQYF.

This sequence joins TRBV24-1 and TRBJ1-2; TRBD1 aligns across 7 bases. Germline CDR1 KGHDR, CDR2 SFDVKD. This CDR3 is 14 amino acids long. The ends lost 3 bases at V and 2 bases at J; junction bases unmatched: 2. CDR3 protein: CATSDVGQNYGYTF. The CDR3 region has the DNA TGTGCCACCAGTGATGTGGGACAGAACTATGGCTACACCTTC.

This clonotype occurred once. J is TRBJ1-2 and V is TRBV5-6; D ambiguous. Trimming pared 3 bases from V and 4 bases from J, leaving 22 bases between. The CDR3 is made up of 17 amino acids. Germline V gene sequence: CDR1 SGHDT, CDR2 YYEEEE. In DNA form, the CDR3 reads TGTGCCAGCAGCTCCAACTGGGTATTCGACGAACTCTATGGCTACACCTTC. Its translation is CASSSNWVFDELYGYTF.

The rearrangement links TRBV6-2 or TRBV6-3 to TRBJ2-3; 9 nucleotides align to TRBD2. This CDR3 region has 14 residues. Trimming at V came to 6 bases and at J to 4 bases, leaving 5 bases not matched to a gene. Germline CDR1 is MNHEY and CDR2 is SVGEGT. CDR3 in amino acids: CASRRLAVSDTQYF. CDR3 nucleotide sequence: TGTGCCAGCAGGCGACTAGCGGTTTCAGATACGCAGTATTTT.

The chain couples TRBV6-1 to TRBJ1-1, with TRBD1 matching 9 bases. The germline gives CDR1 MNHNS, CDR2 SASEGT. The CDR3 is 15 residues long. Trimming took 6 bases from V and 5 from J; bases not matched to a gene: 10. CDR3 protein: CASRDDRGFGTEAFF. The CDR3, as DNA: TGTGCCAGCAGGGATGACAGGGGGTTTGGGACTGAAGCTTTCTTT.

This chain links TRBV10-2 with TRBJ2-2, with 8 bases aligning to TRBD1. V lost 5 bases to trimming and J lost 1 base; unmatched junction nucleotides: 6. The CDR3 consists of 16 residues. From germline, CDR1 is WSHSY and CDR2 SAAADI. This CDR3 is CASSNTGTGNTGELFF. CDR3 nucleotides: TGCGCCAGCAGTAATACCGGGACAGGGAACACCGGGGAGCTGTTTTTT.

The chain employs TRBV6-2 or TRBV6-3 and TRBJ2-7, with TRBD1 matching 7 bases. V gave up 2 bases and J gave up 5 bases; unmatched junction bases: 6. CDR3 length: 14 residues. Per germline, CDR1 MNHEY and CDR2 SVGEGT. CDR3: CASSYTDRVNEQYF. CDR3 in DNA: TGTGCCAGCAGTTACACCGACAGGGTAAACGAGCAGTACTTC.